Sequencing of this TCR beta chain was carried out in a study of radiotherapy plus CTLA-4 blockade in lung cancer (dated by TCRdb to 2016 to 2018). A note on the overall study: Objective responses were observed in 18% of enrolled patients, and disease control was achieved in roughly 30%. Findings and caveats that apply to the study as a whole: After treatment with radiotherapy and ipilimumab, TCR clones that originated in tumors expanded in peripheral blood. Increased serum interferon-beta after radiation, together with early dynamic changes in blood T cell clones, were reported to be the strongest predictors of response.

The germline V gene supplies CDR1 SGDLS and CDR2 YYNGEE. The CDR3 measures 12 amino acids from cysteine to phenylalanine. CDR3 DNA only is kept here, 36 bases in frame from base 1. V loses 0 bases of germline sequence and J loses 11 bases, and the interval between the two ends is 10 bases. In the case of this clone: Its antigen is currently not known. Nothing much larger sits one base from this clone, and base qualities are not available.

Library preparation used the immunoSEQ multiplex PCR assay. Drawn from immuneACCESS, this table holds only the in-frame rearrangements with V and J called that TCRdb kept. Clones are partly lost; checked studies trace under half to an unresolved V gene and leave the rest unexplained. Across this sample there are tens of thousands of clones, with approximately 80% seen only once. Less than 3% of the sample comes from the top ten. In this study, focal radiation therapy paired with CTLA-4 blockade (ipilimumab) was tested in patients who had chemo-refractory metastatic non-small-cell lung cancer. The starting material was peripheral blood, obtained from a patient treated with radiotherapy plus ipilimumab. This chain is built from TRBV9 and TRBJ2-3; a tentative D call is TRBD1 (5 bases match). The receptor comes from a human donor with non-small cell lung cancer whose response to radiotherapy plus ipilimumab could not be evaluated. CDR3 protein: CASSVGAREQYF. The sequenced DNA is TGTGCCAGCAGCGTAGGTGCCAGGGAGCAGTATTTT.